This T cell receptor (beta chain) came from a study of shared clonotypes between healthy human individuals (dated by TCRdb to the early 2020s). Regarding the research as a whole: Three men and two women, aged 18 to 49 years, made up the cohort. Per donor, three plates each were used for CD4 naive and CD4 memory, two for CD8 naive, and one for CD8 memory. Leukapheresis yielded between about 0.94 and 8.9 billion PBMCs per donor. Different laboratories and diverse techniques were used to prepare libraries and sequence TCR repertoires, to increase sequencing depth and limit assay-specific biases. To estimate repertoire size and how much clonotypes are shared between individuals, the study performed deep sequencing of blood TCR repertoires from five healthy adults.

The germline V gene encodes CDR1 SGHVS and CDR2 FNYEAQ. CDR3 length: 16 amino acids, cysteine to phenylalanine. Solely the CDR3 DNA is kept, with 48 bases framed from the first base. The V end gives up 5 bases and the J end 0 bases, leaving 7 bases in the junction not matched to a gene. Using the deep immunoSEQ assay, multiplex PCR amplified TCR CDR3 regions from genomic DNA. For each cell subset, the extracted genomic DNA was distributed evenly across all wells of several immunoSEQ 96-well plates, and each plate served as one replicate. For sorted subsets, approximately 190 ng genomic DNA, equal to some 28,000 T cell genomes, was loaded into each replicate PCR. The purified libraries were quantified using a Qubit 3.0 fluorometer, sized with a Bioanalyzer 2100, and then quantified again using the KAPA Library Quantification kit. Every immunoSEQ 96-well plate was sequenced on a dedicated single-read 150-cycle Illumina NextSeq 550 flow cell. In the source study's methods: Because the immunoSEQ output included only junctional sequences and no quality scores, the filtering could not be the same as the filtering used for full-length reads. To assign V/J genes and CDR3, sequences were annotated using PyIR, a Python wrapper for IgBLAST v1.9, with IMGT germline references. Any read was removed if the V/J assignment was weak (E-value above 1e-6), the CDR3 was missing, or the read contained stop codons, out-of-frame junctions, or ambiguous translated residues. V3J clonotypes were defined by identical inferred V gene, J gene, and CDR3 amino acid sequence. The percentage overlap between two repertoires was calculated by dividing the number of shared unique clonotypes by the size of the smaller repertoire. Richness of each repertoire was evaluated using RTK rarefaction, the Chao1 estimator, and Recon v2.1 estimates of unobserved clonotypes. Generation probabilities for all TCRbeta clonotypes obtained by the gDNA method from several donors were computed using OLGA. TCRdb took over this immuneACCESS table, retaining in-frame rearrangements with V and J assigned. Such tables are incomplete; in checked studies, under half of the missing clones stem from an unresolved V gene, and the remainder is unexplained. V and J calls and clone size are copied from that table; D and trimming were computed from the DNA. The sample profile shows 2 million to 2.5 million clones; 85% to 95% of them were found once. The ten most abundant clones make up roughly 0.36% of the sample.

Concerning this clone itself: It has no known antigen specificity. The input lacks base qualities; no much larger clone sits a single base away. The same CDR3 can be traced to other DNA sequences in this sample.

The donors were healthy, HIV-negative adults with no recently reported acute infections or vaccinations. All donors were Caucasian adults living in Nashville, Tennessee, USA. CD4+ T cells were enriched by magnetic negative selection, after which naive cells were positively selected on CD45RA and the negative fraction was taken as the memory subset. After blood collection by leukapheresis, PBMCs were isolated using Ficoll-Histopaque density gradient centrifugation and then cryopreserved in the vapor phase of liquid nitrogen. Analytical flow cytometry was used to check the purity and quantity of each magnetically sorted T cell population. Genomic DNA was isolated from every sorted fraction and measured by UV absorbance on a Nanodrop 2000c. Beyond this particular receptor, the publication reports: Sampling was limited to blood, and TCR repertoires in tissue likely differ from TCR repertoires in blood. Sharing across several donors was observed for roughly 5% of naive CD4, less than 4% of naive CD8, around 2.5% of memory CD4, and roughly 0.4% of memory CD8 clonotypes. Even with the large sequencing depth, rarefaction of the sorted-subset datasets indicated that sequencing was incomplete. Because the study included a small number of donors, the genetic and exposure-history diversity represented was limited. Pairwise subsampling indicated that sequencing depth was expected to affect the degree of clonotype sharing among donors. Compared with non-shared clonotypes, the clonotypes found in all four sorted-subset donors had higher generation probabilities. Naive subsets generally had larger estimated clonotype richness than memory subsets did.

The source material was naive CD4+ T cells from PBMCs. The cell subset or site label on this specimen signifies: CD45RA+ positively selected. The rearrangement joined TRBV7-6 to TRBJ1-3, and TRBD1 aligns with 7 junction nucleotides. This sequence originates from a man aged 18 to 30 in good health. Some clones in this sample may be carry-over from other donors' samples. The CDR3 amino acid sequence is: CASSPRTGSSGNTIYF. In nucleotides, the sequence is TGTGCCAGCAGCCCTAGGACAGGCTCCTCTGGAAACACCATATATTTT.